The 28 T cell receptor beta chains presented below share a single source sample, sequenced in a study of T cells in Graves' hyperthyroidism and ophthalmopathy. From RNA transcripts, TCR beta CDR3 regions were amplified. First-round RT-PCR of the TCR CDR3 relied on the HTBI primer set. TCRdb reanalysed the multiplex PCR reads using MiXCR and keeps one entry per CDR3 protein. Altogether 550,000 to 600,000 distinct CDR3 sequences are present, around 45% being singletons, with the ten largest covering around 19%. Sequenced sample: peripheral blood or thyroid tissue (not recorded which). These receptors were collected from an adult woman with Graves' disease, either hyperthyroidism or ophthalmopathy (not recorded which).

The table lists this clonotype with many counts. The chain combines TRBV14 with TRBJ2-7; 9 nucleotides line up with TRBD1. This CDR3 contains 19 residues. The V gene end was trimmed by 0 bases and the J gene end by 6 bases; junction bases not matched to a gene: 18. The germline V gene encodes CDR1 SGHDN and CDR2 FVKESK. CDR3 region: CASSQEAWGDRGFAVEQYF. The CDR3 coding sequence is TGTGCCAGCAGCCAAGAAGCGTGGGGTGACAGGGGGTTTGCGGTCGAGCAGTACTTC.

The rearrangement uses TRBV10-1 and TRBJ2-3, with D perhaps TRBD2 (5 bases). The length of the CDR3 is 14 residues. The V and J ends lost 4 bases and 0 bases respectively, with 8 bases between them. Per germline, CDR1 WNHNN and CDR2 SYGVQD (reference sequence). CDR3 sequence reads: CASSGTYSTDTQYF. DNA of the CDR3: TGCGCCAGCAGTGGGACTTACAGCACAGATACGCAGTATTTT.

This clonotype was counted between two and nine times. The chain's CDR3 is CSASVEDTQYF. The CDR3 bases are TGCAGTGCTAGTGTTGAAGATACGCAGTATTTT. The chain employs TRBV20-1 and TRBJ2-3, with no clear D. There are 11 residues in the CDR3. The V end lost 3 bases, the J end lost 5 bases, and 6 bases lay between the germline ends. Germline assignment: CDR1 DFQATT and CDR2 SNEGSKA (reference sequence).

With regard to this clonotype: Given a much more abundant clone one base away, this may be a read error. The chain recombines TRBV12-3 or TRBV12-4 with TRBJ2-2; maybe TRBD2 (6 bases). The CDR3 runs 16 residues. The V gene lost 5 bases and the J gene lost 6 bases, with 19 bases spanning the gap. The CDR3 spells CASSPLTSTHAGELFF. CDR3 nucleotide sequence: TGTGCCAGCAGTCCCCTGACTAGTACGCACGCCGGGGAGCTGTTTTTT.

The chain is built from TRBV7-2 and TRBJ2-5, with D maybe TRBD2 (5 bases). Germline assignment: CDR1 SGHTA and CDR2 FQGNSA. The CDR3 loop spans 15 amino acids. The V end was cut by 6 bases, the J end by 9 bases, with 23 bases between. CDR3 protein: CASSDGAPGDQPQYF. For the CDR3, the DNA is TGTGCCAGCAGTGATGGAGCCCCCGGGGATCAGCCCCAGTACTTC.

Many counts were recorded for this clonotype. This sequence joins TRBV20-1 and TRBJ2-5; no definite D call. Trimming stripped 3 bases from V and 5 bases from J, with 19 bases between. The CDR3 covers 15 residues. Germline V gives CDR1 DFQATT, CDR2 SNEGSKA (reference sequence). This CDR3 is CSASGGRNFYETQYF. CDR3 sequence (DNA): TGCAGTGCTAGCGGTGGCCGGAATTTTTATGAGACCCAGTACTTC.

This clonotype was detected many times. V and J are TRBV15 and TRBJ1-1, with D maybe TRBD1 (5 bases). This CDR3 is 13 amino acids long. The V gene lost 1 base and the J gene lost 4 bases, with 7 bases spanning the gap. In germline, CDR1 is LNHNV, CDR2 YYDKDF (reference sequence). The CDR3 here is CATSRGGITEAFF. The CDR3 DNA follows: TGTGCCACCAGCAGAGGGGGGATCACTGAAGCTTTCTTT.

This clonotype was picked up a small number of times. The chain links TRBV7-9 to TRBJ1-4; perhaps TRBD1 as D (5 bases). This CDR3 comprises 14 residues. V lost 6 bases to trimming and J lost 6 bases, with 14 bases between them. The V gene's germline CDR1 is SEHNR and CDR2 FQNEAQ (reference sequence). CDR3 amino acids: CASSPDSGDEKLFF. The CDR3 nucleotides read TGTGCCAGCAGTCCTGACAGTGGGGATGAAAAACTGTTTTTT.

This chain uses TRBV7-2 with TRBJ2-5; 12 bases line up with TRBD1. This CDR3 spans 18 amino acids. J gave up 1 base and V 5 bases, and 11 bases lay outside the gene matches. Germline assignment: CDR1 SGHTA and CDR2 FQGNSA. The CDR3 spells CASSPRDRGPWAQETQYF. DNA of the CDR3: TGTGCCAGCAGCCCCCGGGACAGGGGGCCCTGGGCCCAAGAGACCCAGTACTTC.

The V call is TRBV2, the J call TRBJ2-2; D gene ambiguous. V lost 3 bases and J lost 15, with 5 bases in between. CDR3 length equals 9 residues. CDR1 SNHLY and CDR2 FYNNEI come from the germline V gene. The CDR3 reads CASSDEVFF. In DNA form, the CDR3 reads TGTGCCAGCAGTGATGAGGTGTTTTTT. The variable domain in full, completed from reference TRBV2 and TRBJ2-2, reads EPEVTQTPSHQVTQMGQEVILRCVPISNHLYFYWYRQILGQKVEFLVSFYNNEISEKSEIFDDQFSVERPDGSNFTLKIRSTKLEDSAMYFCASSDEVFFGEGSRLTVL.

This clonotype came up many times. V and J are TRBV4-2 and TRBJ2-7, with D perhaps TRBD2 (5 bases). V was shortened by 0 bases and J by 0 bases, with 12 bases between the two germline ends. Germline V gives CDR1 LGHNA, CDR2 YNFKEQ. The CDR3 totals 16 residues. CDR3 nucleotides: TGTGCCAGCAGCCAAGAAGGGAGCGGAAGCTCCTACGAGCAGTACTTC. This sequence encodes CASSQEGSGSSYEQYF.

The rearrangement uses TRBV5-1 and TRBJ1-5; TRBD1 might be the D (5 bases). The germline V gene encodes CDR1 SGHRS and CDR2 YFSETQ. Trimming took 4 bases from V and 4 from J, leaving 15 bases between them. The CDR3 spans 15 residues. Here the CDR3 DNA reads TGCGCCAGCAGCCAAGGGGAAAGAGAAAATCAGCCCCAGCATTTT. It translates to CASSQGERENQPQHF.

This clonotype occurred many times. The rearrangement links TRBV5-4 to TRBJ2-5, with D possibly TRBD2 on 6 matching bases. V was pared by 6 bases and J by 3 bases, with 21 bases between. The CDR3 is made up of 16 amino acids. CDR1 and CDR2 from the germline V gene are SGHNT and YYREEE (reference sequence). CDR3 nucleotide sequence: TGTGCCAGCACCAACTGGGGTCTAGCGATGGAAGAGACCCAGTACTTC. Its translation is CASTNWGLAMEETQYF.

On this clonotype itself: Given the absence of the conserved phenylalanine or tryptophan at the CDR3 end, a read error is likely. The DNA is left out, because the CDR3 cannot be placed on it with certainty; the CDR3 is given as TCRdb lists it. J is TRBJ2-3 and V is TRBV4-2. The CDR3 has 10 residues if both end residues are counted. Germline V gene lookup returns CDR1 LGHNA and CDR2 YNFKEQ. CDR3 protein: CASSPLSTPA.

There are a few counts of this clonotype. V and J are TRBV6-2 or TRBV6-3 and TRBJ1-1, with D perhaps TRBD1 (5 bases). The CDR3 extends over 13 amino acids. V was cut by 5 bases and J by 11 bases, with 18 bases left in between. In germline, CDR1 is MNHEY, CDR2 SVGEGT. The CDR3 DNA reads as TGTGCCAGCAGTCCCAACAGGCGTCGGGTGGCTTTCTTT. Its translation is CASSPNRRRVAFF.

J is TRBJ2-5 and V is TRBV7-8; D might be TRBD2 (6 bases). CDR3 length equals 10 residues. Germline V lookup: CDR1 SGHVS, CDR2 FQNEAQ. The CDR3 protein is CVSHGGTQYF. For the CDR3, the DNA is TGTGTTTCGCACGGGGGGACCCAGTACTTC.

This clonotype appeared a few times. The chain couples TRBV14 to TRBJ1-2; D not certain. Per the germline V gene, CDR1 is SGHDN and CDR2 is FVKESK. This CDR3 has 11 residues. Trimming stripped 6 bases from V and 4 bases from J, with 6 bases between. CDR3 nucleotides: TGTGCCAGCAGACAAACCTATGGCTACACCTTC. Amino acid sequence: CASRQTYGYTF.

The chain combines TRBV7-9 with TRBJ1-2; D gene unclear. V lost 5 bases, J lost 8 bases, and 21 bases lay in between. Germline CDR1 is SEHNR and CDR2 is FQNEAQ (reference sequence). The CDR3 is 15 amino acids. The CDR3 nucleotides read TGTGCCAGCAGCCTGCTGACTGGGATCGAAAGGGGCTACACCTTC. It yields the protein CASSLLTGIERGYTF.

This clonotype was counted between two and nine times. The chain combines TRBV10-3 with TRBJ2-5; TRBD2 agrees at 9 bases. The CDR3 has 16 residues. V lost 5 bases to trimming and J lost 4 bases; unmatched junction nucleotides: 11. Germline assignment: CDR1 ENHRY and CDR2 SYGVKD. CDR3 DNA sequence: TGTGCCATCAGTACGGCGGGAGGGCCGGTGACAGAGACCCAGTACTTC. Protein sequence: CAISTAGGPVTETQYF.

This clonotype was observed many times. The chain has TRBV7-3 and TRBJ2-2; 9 nucleotides match TRBD2. With 1 base clipped from V and 6 bases from J, the junction kept 6 bases outside the gene matches. Per the germline V gene, CDR1 is SGHTA and CDR2 is FQGTGA. The CDR3 is made up of 16 amino acids. CDR3 DNA sequence: TGTGCCAGCAGCTTAAGTCGTCGCGGGAGGGCCGGGGAGCTGTTTTTT. It is translated as CASSLSRRGRAGELFF.

This clonotype was observed many times. This chain connects TRBV7-9 to TRBJ1-5; D unclear. Trimming took 4 bases from V and 4 from J, leaving 14 bases between them. CDR1 SEHNR and CDR2 FQNEAQ come from the germline V gene (reference sequence). This CDR3 has 15 residues. CDR3 protein: CASSSTGHPNQPQHF. Written as DNA, the CDR3 is TGTGCCAGCAGCTCAACCGGCCATCCAAATCAGCCCCAGCATTTT.

As to this clonotype: Relative to the germline gene, one junction end is altered; a read error may explain this. This sequence joins TRBV4-1 and TRBJ1-4; D is unclear. This CDR3 contains 13 residues. CDR1 is MGHRA, CDR2 YSYEKL, per germline. CDR3 amino acids: CASGQEGYEKLFF. CDR3 DNA sequence: TGCGCCAGCGGCCAAGAAGGGTACGAAAAACTGTTTTTT.

The chain combines TRBV20-1 with TRBJ1-2, with 7 bases fitting TRBD1. The V gene end was trimmed by 4 bases and the J gene end by 8 bases; junction bases not matched to a gene: 7. Germline V CDR1 and CDR2: DFQATT, SNEGSKA (reference sequence). The CDR3 consists of 12 residues. CDR3 sequence: CSANEQGRGYTF. As DNA, the CDR3 is TGCAGTGCTAACGAACAGGGGCGAGGCTACACCTTC.

Ten or more counts support this clonotype. The chain carries TRBV4-2 and TRBJ1-1, with D possibly being TRBD1 (5 bases). There are 16 residues in the CDR3. Between the trimmed V and J ends, which lost 0 bases and 3 bases, there was a span of 14 bases. Germline V gives CDR1 LGHNA, CDR2 YNFKEQ. The CDR3 bases are TGTGCCAGCAGCCAAGACCGCCAGGGACGGGACACTGAAGCTTTCTTT. Amino acids: CASSQDRQGRDTEAFF.

The count of this clonotype is one. A much larger clone is a single base away; this may be a read error. The rearrangement joins TRBV28 to TRBJ2-1; a weak D match, TRBD2 (5 bases). The length of the CDR3 is 11 residues. Trimming cost V 0 bases and J 13 bases, with 7 bases left between them. CDR1 is MDHEN and CDR2 is SYDVKM in the germline V gene. The CDR3 loop reads CASSLWGAQFF. Here the CDR3 DNA reads TGTGCCAGCAGTTTATGGGGAGCCCAGTTCTTC.

On this clonotype itself: This may arise from a read error, as a much more abundant clone is one base away. J is TRBJ2-2 and V is TRBV7-9; TRBD1 or TRBD2 may be the D gene (6 bases each). The CDR3 loop spans 16 amino acids. V was shortened by 5 bases and J by 1 base, with 14 bases between the two germline ends. Germline CDR1 reads SEHNR; CDR2 reads FQNEAQ (reference sequence). The CDR3 loop reads CASSPCGTKNTGELFF. For the CDR3, the DNA is TGTGCCAGCAGCCCCTGCGGGACAAAGAACACCGGGGAGCTGTTTTTT.

This clonotype showed up many times. The chain combines TRBV7-9 with TRBJ2-7; tentative D call: TRBD1 (6 bases). The ends were cut back, 2 bases at V and 0 bases at J, with 11 bases in the middle. Germline-derived CDR1 and CDR2 are SEHNR and FQNEAQ (reference sequence). This CDR3 spans 15 amino acids. The CDR3 coding sequence is TGTGCCAGCAGCTTACGAGGACAGCTCTCCTACGAGCAGTACTTC. This sequence encodes CASSLRGQLSYEQYF.

The table lists this clonotype with many counts. The V call is TRBV4-1, the J call TRBJ2-7, with TRBD2 identical over 14 bases. CDR1 is MGHRA and CDR2 is YSYEKL in the germline V gene. Losses at the gene ends were 1 base for V and 3 bases for J; bases not matched to a gene: 2. CDR3 length equals 16 residues. CDR3 in DNA: TGCGCCAGCAGCCAAGGGGGACTAGCGGGAGTCTACGAGCAGTACTTC. Translation gives CASSQGGLAGVYEQYF.